The 28 T cell receptor beta chains in this list originate from one sample, sequenced in a study of regulatory T cells in long-lasting Graves disease. The TCR beta library used iRepertoire HTBI primers with Arm-PCR amplification of CDR3. A single record per CDR3 protein comes from TCRdb applying MiXCR to the multiplex PCR reads. The profile shows about 470,000 distinct CDR3 sequences, roughly 20% of them singletons. Time point defined: persistent/refractory GD, antithyroid drugs over 5 years with positive TRAb. PBMCs were the source of the RNA used for TCR sequencing. The sample consisted of peripheral blood mononuclear cells (PBMCs), taken when the disease was refractory, from a patient treated with antithyroid drugs. The receptors were sampled from a female donor with Graves disease.

Note on this clonotype: A read error may be the cause here, since a much bigger clone is one base away. This chain uses TRBV28 with TRBJ2-7; D is possibly TRBD2 (10 bases). V gave up 6 bases and J gave up 9 bases, with 30 bases separating them. Germline V gene sequence: CDR1 MDHEN, CDR2 SYDVKM. This CDR3 is built from 17 residues. CDR3 DNA: TGTGCCAGCAGGGGACAGGGTGAGCGGGAGGGCCAATATGGGCAGTACTTC. This encodes CASRGQGEREGQYGQYF. Complete variable domain (other parts from reference TRBV28 and TRBJ2-7): DVKVTQSSRYLVKRTGEKVFLECVQDMDHENMFWYRQDPGLGLRLIYFSYDVKMKEKGDIPEGYSVSREKKERFSLILESASTNQTSMYLCASRGQGEREGQYGQYFGPGTRLTVT.

There are many counts of this clonotype. This sequence joins TRBV20-1 and TRBJ2-7; 10 bases match TRBD2. The CDR3 consists of 14 residues. CDR1 and CDR2 from the germline V gene are DFQATT and SNEGSKA (reference sequence). Losses at the gene ends were 0 bases for V and 3 bases for J; bases not matched to a gene: 2. The CDR3 sequence is CSARDTSGDYEQYF. The CDR3 DNA reads TGCAGTGCTAGAGATACTAGCGGGGACTACGAGCAGTACTTC.

This clonotype was seen only a few times. The chain couples TRBV6-1 to TRBJ1-1; 10 positions agree with TRBD1. The V segment lost 7 bases and the J segment 8 bases; nucleotides outside the gene matches: 19. Germline V gene sequence: CDR1 MNHNS, CDR2 SASEGT. The CDR3 length is 17 residues. CDR3 coding DNA: TGTGCCAGCATCCACTTTCTCCGGGGGACAGGGGCGATAGAAGCTTTCTTT. Its translation: CASIHFLRGTGAIEAFF.

This clonotype was recorded at least ten times. The chain carries TRBV6-1 and TRBJ1-2; TRBD1 matches 10 bases. Germline values: CDR1 MNHNS, CDR2 SASEGT. V lost 5 bases to trimming and J lost 5 bases; unmatched junction nucleotides: 8. CDR3 length equals 15 residues. CDR3 sequence reads: CASSPLDRGFYGYTF. As DNA, the CDR3 is TGTGCCAGCAGTCCCCTGGACAGGGGGTTTTATGGCTACACCTTC.

This clonotype was found many times. The chain has TRBV2 and TRBJ2-4; D is unresolved. The V end was cut by 6 bases, the J end by 3 bases, with 12 bases between. CDR3 size: 14 residues. Germline V gene sequence: CDR1 SNHLY, CDR2 FYNNEI. CDR3 protein: CASRGSGFKNIQYF. The CDR3 DNA reads TGTGCCAGCAGGGGGTCGGGCTTCAAAAACATTCAGTACTTC.

This clonotype was seen more than once but under ten times. The chain links TRBV11-2 to TRBJ1-6; D call uncertain. This CDR3 is built from 13 residues. Trimming took off 6 bases at V and 4 bases at J, with 7 bases between the two ends. CDR1 is SGHAT, CDR2 FQNNGV, per germline. The CDR3 sequence is CASRDGYNSPLHF. CDR3 nucleotide sequence: TGTGCCAGCAGGGACGGGTATAATTCACCCCTCCACTTT. The full variable domain, completed using reference TRBV11-2 and TRBJ1-6, is EAGVAQSPRYKIIEKRQSVAFWCNPISGHATLYWYQQILGQGPKLLIQFQNNGVVDDSQLPKDRFSAERLKGVDSTLKIQPAKLEDSAVYLCASRDGYNSPLHFGNGTRLTVT.

At least ten counts were recorded for this clonotype. The genes are TRBV6-1 and TRBJ2-7; TRBD2 matches at 10 bases. The CDR3 is 15 amino acids. The germline V gene encodes CDR1 MNHNS and CDR2 SASEGT. V lost 1 base to trimming and J lost 6 bases; unmatched junction nucleotides: 6. CDR3 sequence reads: CASSEGSGRAPEQYF. The CDR3 DNA follows: TGTGCCAGCAGTGAAGGGAGCGGGAGGGCCCCCGAGCAGTACTTC.

In nucleotides, the CDR3 is TGTGCCAGCAAAGGACTAGCGGGAGAGTATGGCGAGCAGTACTTC. This translates into CASKGLAGEYGEQYF. The chain links TRBV28 to TRBJ2-7; TRBD2 matches 13 bases. This CDR3 has 15 residues. The ends lost 7 bases at V and 6 bases at J; junction bases unmatched: 9. Germline CDR1 reads MDHEN; CDR2 reads SYDVKM.

Notes on this clonotype: One junction end disagrees with the germline gene, perhaps due to a read error. This chain joins TRBV19 and TRBJ1-1; D ambiguous. Germline V gene sequence: CDR1 LNHDA, CDR2 SQIVND (reference sequence). This CDR3 has 14 amino acids. The CDR3 loop is CASSIGKRNTDAFF. The CDR3 coding sequence is TGTGCCAGTAGTATAGGTAAGAGGAACACTGACGCTTTCTTT. The complete variable domain, with remaining parts taken from reference TRBV19 and TRBJ1-1, reads DGGITQSPKYLFRKEGQNVTLSCEQNLNHDAMYWYRQDPGQGLRLIYYSQIVNDFQKGDIAEGYSVSREKKESFPLTVTSAQKNPTAFYLCASSIGKRNTDAFFGQGTRLTVV.

This clonotype has a count of ten or more. This chain connects TRBV10-2 to TRBJ2-1, with 7 bases aligning to TRBD2. Trimming cost V 5 bases and J 2 bases; bases outside gene matches: 3. Germline CDR1 is WSHSY and CDR2 is SAAADI. The CDR3 totals 14 residues. CDR3 in amino acids: CASSSSGTYNEQFF. Written as DNA, the CDR3 is TGCGCCAGCAGTTCTAGCGGAACCTACAATGAGCAGTTCTTC.

The table lists this clonotype with many counts. The chain uses TRBV6-1 and TRBJ2-6, with 10 bases identical to TRBD1. There are 19 residues in the CDR3. The germline gives CDR1 MNHNS, CDR2 SASEGT. Trimming removed 5 bases from V and 0 bases from J; junction bases left unmatched: 10. This CDR3 is CASSTTGTGVFSGANVLTF. Written as DNA, the CDR3 is TGTGCCAGCAGTACCACCGGGACAGGGGTTTTCTCTGGGGCCAACGTCCTGACTTTC.

The chain uses TRBV24-1 and TRBJ2-7; possibly TRBD1 or TRBD2 for D (5 bases each). Germline CDR1 and CDR2: KGHDR and SFDVKD. This CDR3 has 12 amino acids. The V and J ends lost 3 bases and 6 bases respectively, with 8 bases between them. CDR3 coding DNA: TGTGCCACCAGTGATGGTGGGGGCGAGCAGTACTTC. Its protein product is CATSDGGGEQYF.

Ten or more counts support this clonotype. This chain uses TRBV6-1 with TRBJ1-4; 9 nucleotides line up with TRBD1. Per the germline V gene, CDR1 is MNHNS and CDR2 is SASEGT. The V and J ends lost 8 bases and 6 bases, in that order; junction bases with no gene match: 10. This CDR3 has 15 amino acids. For the CDR3, the DNA is TGTGCCAGCGGCGCACAGGGGGCGGATTATGAAAAACTGTTTTTT. Translating gives CASGAQGADYEKLFF.

The chain combines TRBV27 with TRBJ2-5, with unresolved D. CDR3 length equals 13 residues. Germline CDR1 MNHEY, CDR2 SMNVEV (reference sequence). The V gene lost 9 bases and the J gene lost 8 bases, with 19 bases spanning the gap. The CDR3 nucleotides are TGTGCCAGTCCGACCGGCCGTTTGGGAACCCAGTACTTC. Translated, it gives CASPTGRLGTQYF.

This clonotype occurred a few times. The rearrangement uses TRBV14 and TRBJ2-2; D is perhaps TRBD1 or TRBD2 (5 bases each). The germline gives CDR1 SGHDN, CDR2 FVKESK. The length of the CDR3 is 15 residues. V lost 5 bases and J lost 8, with 18 bases in between. DNA for the CDR3: TGTGCCAGCAGCTTGGGACGGCTCGGCGGAGGGGAGCTGTTTTTT. It specifies CASSLGRLGGGELFF.

This clonotype was seen at least ten times. V is TRBV7-9 and J is TRBJ2-7; 7 nucleotides line up with TRBD2. In germline, CDR1 is SEHNR, CDR2 FQNEAQ (reference sequence). The CDR3 extends over 13 amino acids. J lost 2 bases, V lost 11 bases, and 9 bases had no gene match. CDR3 DNA sequence: TGTGCCTTTTCCAGCGGGATGACCTACGAGCAGTACTTC. It specifies CAFSSGMTYEQYF. Full variable domain (missing parts from reference TRBV7-9 and TRBJ2-7): DTGVSQNPRHKITKRGQNVTFRCDPISEHNRLYWYRQTLGQGPEFLTYFQNEAQLEKSRLLSDRFSAERPKGSFSTLEIQRTEQGDSAMYLCAFSSGMTYEQYFGPGTRLTVT.

This clonotype was observed many times. The gene calls are TRBV2 and TRBJ2-5; TRBD2 matches at 15 bases. V shed 6 bases and J 5 bases; nucleotides not matched to a gene: 4. Per germline, CDR1 SNHLY and CDR2 FYNNEI. This CDR3 has 15 residues. The CDR3 region is CASRGTSGRTETQYF. Here the CDR3 DNA reads TGTGCCAGCAGGGGGACTAGCGGGAGGACGGAGACCCAGTACTTC.

This clonotype was seen ten or more times. A junction end diverges from the germline sequence, so it may reflect a read error. The chain links TRBV28 to TRBJ2-7; 7 nucleotides line up with TRBD2. Looked up from germline, CDR1 is MDHEN and CDR2 is SYDVKM. The CDR3 contains 14 residues. The CDR3 spells CAGRDSSGGYEQYF. CDR3 sequence (DNA): TGTGCCGGCAGGGATTCTAGCGGTGGCTACGAGCAGTACTTC.

This sequence joins TRBV6-1 and TRBJ1-6; TRBD1 might be the D (5 bases). Looked up from germline, CDR1 is MNHNS and CDR2 is SASEGT. CDR3 length: 15 amino acids. V lost 6 bases and J lost 14, with 23 bases in between. CDR3 amino acids: CASRRGEAGPGTLHF. DNA for the CDR3: TGTGCCAGCAGACGGGGGGAGGCAGGGCCGGGTACCCTCCACTTT.

The chain recombines TRBV6-9 with TRBJ2-3; 9 nucleotides match TRBD1. Losses at the gene ends were 3 bases for V and 6 bases for J; bases not matched to a gene: 7. The CDR3 is 15 residues long. From germline, CDR1 is MNHGY and CDR2 SVAAGI. The CDR3 protein is CASSYFLGQGDTQYF. CDR3 in DNA: TGTGCCAGCAGTTACTTCCTTGGACAGGGGGATACGCAGTATTTT.

This clonotype was found many times. The rearrangement joins TRBV10-2 to TRBJ1-1; D unresolved. Germline assignment: CDR1 WSHSY and CDR2 SAAADI. The CDR3 extends over 14 amino acids. V was clipped by 5 bases and J by 1 base, with 11 bases between them. As DNA, the CDR3 is TGCGCCAGCAGTCATACGTCCGGGAACACTGAAGCTTTCTTT. Translation: CASSHTSGNTEAFF.

This clonotype came up many times. The chain has TRBV7-3 and TRBJ2-7; D is unclear. V dropped 5 bases and J dropped 2 bases, with 10 bases sitting between them. The length of the CDR3 is 13 residues. Per the germline V gene, CDR1 is SGHTA and CDR2 is FQGTGA. CDR3 nucleotide sequence: TGTGCCAGCAGCCCCGATCCTCCCTACGAGCAGTACTTC. Translating gives CASSPDPPYEQYF.

This clonotype appeared a few times. The chain joins TRBV4-1 to TRBJ2-7, with 7 bases that match TRBD2. V was clipped by 0 bases and J by 1 base; unmatched bases: 9. From germline, CDR1 is MGHRA and CDR2 YSYEKL. CDR3 length: 17 amino acids. The CDR3 nucleotides read TGCGCCAGCAGCCAAGATCAGGTAGCGGGCACTTCCTACGAGCAGTACTTC. It codes for CASSQDQVAGTSYEQYF.

This clonotype was detected ten times or more. V and J are TRBV9 and TRBJ2-5, with D tentatively TRBD2 (5 bases). The CDR3 is 14 amino acids. Germline V gene sequence: CDR1 SGDLS, CDR2 YYNGEE. Trimming stripped 3 bases from V and 3 bases from J, with 12 bases between. The CDR3 sequence: CASSAEGLEETQYF. The CDR3 coding sequence is TGTGCCAGCAGCGCTGAAGGACTCGAAGAGACCCAGTACTTC.

This clonotype came up a few times. The chain combines TRBV9 with TRBJ2-2; TRBD2 matches 9 bases. The germline CDR1 and CDR2 sequences are SGDLS and YYNGEE. The CDR3 runs 16 residues. The trim removed 0 bases at V and 4 bases at J, leaving 4 bases unmatched. The CDR3: CASSVGAGGGTGELFF. The DNA for the CDR3 is TGTGCCAGCAGCGTAGGAGCGGGAGGCGGCACCGGGGAGCTGTTTTTT.

This clonotype was counted between two and nine times. The chain has TRBV24-1 and TRBJ2-2; D gene uncertain. Germline V gene data show CDR1 as KGHDR and CDR2 as SFDVKD. This CDR3 is built from 13 residues. With 5 bases removed from V and 6 bases from J, the gap between germline ends came to 9 bases. DNA for the CDR3: TGTGCCACCAGTGTCCCAGGACCCGGGGAGCTGTTTTTT. This gives the protein CATSVPGPGELFF.

This clonotype has a count of ten or more. The chain employs TRBV28 and TRBJ1-1; no firm D call. V lost 2 bases to trimming and J lost 1 base, with 11 bases between them. The CDR3 contains 15 residues. Looked up from germline, CDR1 is MDHEN and CDR2 is SYDVKM. As DNA, the CDR3 is TGTGCCAGCAGTTTACTAAATGGCCAGAACACTGAAGCTTTCTTT. It translates to CASSLLNGQNTEAFF. The full variable domain, completed using reference TRBV28 and TRBJ1-1, is DVKVTQSSRYLVKRTGEKVFLECVQDMDHENMFWYRQDPGLGLRLIYFSYDVKMKEKGDIPEGYSVSREKKERFSLILESASTNQTSMYLCASSLLNGQNTEAFFGQGTRLTVV.

This sequence joins TRBV12-3 or TRBV12-4 and TRBJ2-1; D may be TRBD2 (5 bases). V was cut by 0 bases and J by 5 bases, with 17 bases left in between. The CDR3 has 17 residues. CDR3 coding DNA: TGTGCCAGCAGTTTAGCGAGCCGGGGATCAATTAACAATGAGCAGTTCTTC. Protein sequence: CASSLASRGSINNEQFF.